These T cell receptor beta chains were read from a single sample in a study of identical twins. TCRdb reanalysed the 5' RACE reads using MiXCR and keeps one entry per CDR3 protein. The sample carries 250,000 or so distinct CDR3 sequences, roughly 13% recorded once. This same sample was also part of a study on yellow fever vaccine responses in identical twins.

The sequenced sample consisted of memory (CD45RO+) T cells sorted from blood. The receptor source for this set is a woman between 18 and 29 years old in good health. The CDR3 runs from the conserved cysteine through the conserved F or W. The D gene is left open where the match is weak. Some rows have no size entry. The others give once, few or many, or a class for an expanded clone.

few,TRBV5-1,.,TRBJ2-7,CASSSGPTGYEQYF,TGCGCCAGCAGCTCGGGACCTACGGGCTACGAGCAGTACTTC
.,TRBV9,.,TRBJ2-5,CASSVEVSGRETQYF,TGTGCCAGCAGCGTAGAAGTTTCGGGGAGGGAGACCCAGTACTTC
.,TRBV5-6,.,TRBJ2-1,CASSITVADFNEQFF,TGTGCCAGCAGCATCACGGTAGCGGATTTCAATGAGCAGTTCTTC
.,TRBV11-2,.,TRBJ2-5,CASSPKIAGAQETQYF,TGTGCCAGCAGCCCTAAAATTGCGGGGGCGCAAGAGACCCAGTACTTC
.,TRBV29-1,.,TRBJ1-2,CSSRHREGGYTF,TGCAGCAGCCGCCACAGGGAGGGTGGCTACACCTTC
.,TRBV20-1,.,TRBJ1-1,CSAQGTQAHTEAFF,TGCAGTGCCCAGGGGACTCAAGCGCACACTGAAGCTTTCTTT
.,TRBV20-1,TRBD1,TRBJ2-5,CSAKNRGGETQYF,TGCAGTGCTAAGAACAGGGGCGGGGAGACCCAGTACTTC
few,TRBV27,TRBD1,TRBJ1-5,CASSRQGGSNQPQHF,TGTGCCAGCAGTAGACAGGGTGGGAGCAATCAGCCCCAGCATTTT
few,TRBV11-2,.,TRBJ1-3,CASSTQNTIYF,TGTGCCAGCAGCACACAAAACACCATATATTTT
.,TRBV19,.,TRBJ2-6,CASSPGTLGANVLTF,TGTGCCAGTAGTCCCGGGACCCTTGGGGCCAACGTCCTGACTTTC
.,TRBV11-2,.,TRBJ2-2,CASSLRAHYTGELFF,TGTGCCAGCAGCTTAAGGGCACACTACACCGGGGAGCTGTTTTTT
few,TRBV19,.,TRBJ1-1,CATSPRGQRNTEAFF,TGTGCCACCTCTCCTAGGGGTCAGAGGAACACTGAAGCTTTCTTT
many,TRBV9,.,TRBJ1-2,CASSRKGPNYGYTF,TGTGCCAGCAGCCGAAAGGGCCCTAACTATGGCTACACCTTC
.,TRBV18,.,TRBJ1-2,CASSPQKRDYGYTF,TGTGCCAGCTCACCACAGAAGCGCGACTATGGCTACACCTTC
.,TRBV14,.,TRBJ1-1,CASSQLVSDTEAFF,TGTGCCAGCAGCCAACTCGTCAGCGACACTGAAGCTTTCTTT
few,TRBV28,TRBD1,TRBJ2-4,CASSLNGQGVQNIQYF,TGTGCCAGCAGTTTAAATGGACAGGGAGTACAAAACATTCAGTACTTC
.,TRBV15,.,TRBJ2-6,CATSREITAGANVLTF,TGTGCCACCAGCAGAGAGATAACAGCTGGGGCCAACGTCCTGACTTTC
many,TRBV12-3/TRBV12-4,.,TRBJ1-1,CASSQGGFGTEAFF,TGTGCCAGCAGCCAAGGGGGTTTCGGCACTGAAGCTTTCTTT
.,TRBV15,TRBD1,TRBJ2-1,CATSSRGQGGSYNEQFF,TGTGCCACCAGCAGTAGGGGACAGGGAGGGTCCTACAATGAGCAGTTCTTC
many,TRBV20-1,.,TRBJ2-7,CSAGAGFDYEQYF,TGCAGTGCTGGCGCAGGTTTCGACTACGAGCAGTACTTC
few,TRBV11-2,TRBD1,TRBJ2-5,CASSFVPPGTAGQETQYF,TGTGCCAGCAGCTTCGTACCACCCGGGACAGCCGGACAAGAGACCCAGTACTTC
.,TRBV4-3,.,TRBJ2-5,CASSLYEGGKRETQYF,TGCGCCAGCAGCCTGTACGAGGGGGGTAAACGCGAGACCCAGTACTTC
.,TRBV7-2,TRBD1,TRBJ1-2,CASSFQGAWGYTF,TGTGCCAGCAGCTTCCAGGGGGCGTGGGGCTACACCTTC
.,TRBV18,TRBD1,TRBJ1-3,CASRQGTGNTIYF,TGTGCCAGCCGACAGGGAACCGGAAACACCATATATTTT